The entry that follows covers one T cell receptor beta chain sequence. The sample belongs to a study of blood T cell repertoires in COVID-19. As for the study in general: The study drew acute and convalescent COVID-19 samples from the United States, Italy and Spain.

How the authors handled the data: Reference gene primer amplification gave estimated nucleated cell counts. Data came from immunoSEQ multiplex PCR; TCRdb stores just in-frame clones and leaves some out. V and J calls plus clone size are reproduced from that table; the DNA served to infer D and trimming. The table has about 27,000 clones, about 91% seen once. Unmatched junction bases numbered 7, after V lost 6 bases and J lost 6 bases. The CDR3 consists of 13 residues. CDR1 is KGHDR, CDR2 SFDVKD, per germline. The sample comprised peripheral blood. The chain joins TRBV24-1 to TRBJ2-7; the match to TRBD1 covers 7 bases. This TCR was recovered from a human donor with active COVID-19. The donor label of this sample is uncertain. The CDR3 here is CATSRQGVGEQYF. CDR3 nucleotide sequence: TGTGCCACCAGTCGACAGGGTGTCGGCGAGCAGTACTTC.